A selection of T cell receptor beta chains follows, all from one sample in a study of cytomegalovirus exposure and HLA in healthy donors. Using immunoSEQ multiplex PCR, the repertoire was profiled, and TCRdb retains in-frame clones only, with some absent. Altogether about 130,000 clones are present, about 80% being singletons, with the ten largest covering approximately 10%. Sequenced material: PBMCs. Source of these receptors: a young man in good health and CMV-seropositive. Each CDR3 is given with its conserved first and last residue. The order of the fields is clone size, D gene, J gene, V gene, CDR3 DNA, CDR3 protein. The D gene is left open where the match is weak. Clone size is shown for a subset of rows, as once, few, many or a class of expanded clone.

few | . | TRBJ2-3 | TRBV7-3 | TGTGCCAGCAGCTTATATGAGGCAGATACGCAGTATTTT | CASSLYEADTQYF
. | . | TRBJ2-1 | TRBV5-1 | TGCGCCAGCAGCTTGGCAAGACTAGTTAATGAGCAGTTCTTC | CASSLARLVNEQFF
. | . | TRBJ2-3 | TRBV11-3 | TGTGCCAGCAGTCCGACTTCTAGCACAGATACGCAGTATTTT | CASSPTSSTDTQYF
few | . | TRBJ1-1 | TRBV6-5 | TGTGCCAGCAGTCACTTCGACGGAGACACTGAAGCTTTCTTT | CASSHFDGDTEAFF
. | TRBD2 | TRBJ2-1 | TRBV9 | TGTGCCAGCAGCCCCCGGGGAAGCGGGGGGGTCTACAATGAGCAGTTCTTC | CASSPRGSGGVYNEQFF
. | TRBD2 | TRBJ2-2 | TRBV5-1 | TGCGCCAGCAGCGTGGCGGGGGGAAGTGCCGGGGAGCTGTTTTTT | CASSVAGGSAGELFF
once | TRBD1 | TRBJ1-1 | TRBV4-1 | TGCGCCAGCAGCCCAACACCGGGACAGGGGGGGAAGAACACTGAAGCTTTCTTT | CASSPTPGQGGKNTEAFF
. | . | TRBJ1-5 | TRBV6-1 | TGTGCCAGCAGAATGCAGGGAGGAAGCAATCAGCCCCAGCATTTT | CASRMQGGSNQPQHF
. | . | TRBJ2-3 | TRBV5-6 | TGTGCCAGCAGCCCCTACACAGATACGCAGTATTTT | CASSPYTDTQYF
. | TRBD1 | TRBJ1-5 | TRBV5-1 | TGCGCCAGCAGCTTGGAGACAGGGAGTAGGCAGCCCCAGCATTTT | CASSLETGSRQPQHF
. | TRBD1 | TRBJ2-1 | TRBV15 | TGTGCCACCAGCACTACCGGGACAGGGGGTATGAATGAGCAGTTCTTC | CATSTTGTGGMNEQFF
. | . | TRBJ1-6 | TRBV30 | TGTGCCTGGAGTGTACTAGGCGTAAATTCACCCCTCCACTTT | CAWSVLGVNSPLHF
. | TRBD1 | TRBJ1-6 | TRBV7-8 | TGTGCCAGCAGCTTAACCCCTCCGACAGGGGGCGTTTGGAATTCACCCCTCCACTTT | CASSLTPPTGGVWNSPLHF
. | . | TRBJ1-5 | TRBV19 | TGTGCCAGTAGTATAGTTTCCCCAGGGGGCAATCAGCCCCAGCATTTT | CASSIVSPGGNQPQHF
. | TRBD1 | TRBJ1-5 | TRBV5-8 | TGTGCCAGCAGCTACCTACGAGGGACAGGGAGTCAGCCCCAGCATTTT | CASSYLRGTGSQPQHF
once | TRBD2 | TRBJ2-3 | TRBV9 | TGTGCCAGCAGCGTAGTAGGGCTAGCGGGGGGTGGAGATACGCAGTATTTT | CASSVVGLAGGGDTQYF
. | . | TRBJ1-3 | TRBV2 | TGTGCCAGCAGGGTGGAGGGTAGTTCTGGAAACACCATATATTTT | CASRVEGSSGNTIYF
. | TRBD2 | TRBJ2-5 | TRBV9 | TGTGCCAGCAGCGTAGCTGCCGCTAGCGGGGGCCTCAGGGAGACCCAGTACTTC | CASSVAAASGGLRETQYF
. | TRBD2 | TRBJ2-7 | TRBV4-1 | TGCGCCAGCAGCCAAGCGTCAGCGGGGGGATACGAGCAGTACTTC | CASSQASAGGYEQYF
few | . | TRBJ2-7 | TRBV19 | TGTGCCAGTAAAATTGCCGTCAGCTCCTACGAGCAGTACTTC | CASKIAVSSYEQYF
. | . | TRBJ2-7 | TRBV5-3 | TGTGCCAGCAGTCTCGACTACGAGCAGTACTTC | CASSLDYEQYF
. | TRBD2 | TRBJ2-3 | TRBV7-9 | TGTGCCAGCAGCAAACTAGCGGGGGTCAGCACAGATACGCAGTATTTT | CASSKLAGVSTDTQYF
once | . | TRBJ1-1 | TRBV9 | TGTGCCAGCAGCGCAGGGGCTTACACTGAAGCTTTCTTT | CASSAGAYTEAFF
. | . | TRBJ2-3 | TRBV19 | TGTGCCAGTAAGGCGGGGGCGGGGGGCACAGATACGCAGTATTTT | CASKAGAGGTDTQYF
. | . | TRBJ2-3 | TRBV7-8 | TGTGCCAGCAGCGGATGGGGGGTCACGGGAGATACGCAGTATTTT | CASSGWGVTGDTQYF
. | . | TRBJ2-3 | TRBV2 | TGTGCCAGCAGTGGTCCCAGGAACAGTTCTATCACAGATACGCAGTATTTT | CASSGPRNSSITDTQYF
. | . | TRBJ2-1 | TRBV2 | TGTGCCAGCAGTTCGGTCGAGGGTGAGCAGTTCTTC | CASSSVEGEQFF
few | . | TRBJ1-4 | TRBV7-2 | TGTGCCAGCAGCGTGACAGACCGCACGGCCAAACTGTTTTTT | CASSVTDRTAKLFF
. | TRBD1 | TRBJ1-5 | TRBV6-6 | TGTGCCAGCAGTTCTACAGGGGTTAGGGTCGGTCAGCCCCAGCATTTT | CASSSTGVRVGQPQHF
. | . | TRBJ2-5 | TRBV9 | TGTGCCAGCAGCGTAACGCCGAGCGGAGGGATCCCTGAGGAGACCCAGTACTTC | CASSVTPSGGIPEETQYF
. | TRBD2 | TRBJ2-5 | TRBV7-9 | TGTGCCAGCAGCTTAACGGGGGGGCAAGAGACCCAGTACTTC | CASSLTGGQETQYF
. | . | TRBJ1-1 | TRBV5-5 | TGTGCCAGCAGCTTGCTGGGAGAAAGCACTGAAGCTTTCTTT | CASSLLGESTEAFF
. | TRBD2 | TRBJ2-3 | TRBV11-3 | TGTGCCAGCAGCTTAAATGGTGGCGGGGGGGCGGCAGATACGCAGTATTTT | CASSLNGGGGAADTQYF
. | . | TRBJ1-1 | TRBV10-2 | TGCGCCAGCAGTGAGTCGACAGGATGGACTGAAGCTTTCTTT | CASSESTGWTEAFF
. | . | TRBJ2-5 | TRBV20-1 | TGCAGTGCCCTGCAGGAGACCCAGTACTTC | CSALQETQYF
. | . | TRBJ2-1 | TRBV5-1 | TGCGCCAGCATGGACAGCTCCTACAATGAGCAGTTCTTC | CASMDSSYNEQFF
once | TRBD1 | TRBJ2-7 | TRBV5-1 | TGCGCCAGCAGCCCGACAGGGGTTGTCTACGAGCAGTACTTC | CASSPTGVVYEQYF
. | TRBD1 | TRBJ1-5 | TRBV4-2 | TGTGCCAGCAGCCAAGACACCGGGACAGGGGGACAGCCCCAGCATTTT | CASSQDTGTGGQPQHF
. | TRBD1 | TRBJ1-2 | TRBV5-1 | TGCGCCAGCAGCCCTGGGACAGCGTATGGCTACACCTTC | CASSPGTAYGYTF
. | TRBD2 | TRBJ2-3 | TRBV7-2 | TGTGCCAGCAGCTTAGCGGTTGCGCGGGGGTTCGGGGATACGCAGTATTTT | CASSLAVARGFGDTQYF
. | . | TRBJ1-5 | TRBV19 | TGTGCCAGTAGTGCGGGGGCGACGGGCAATCAGCCCCAGCATTTT | CASSAGATGNQPQHF
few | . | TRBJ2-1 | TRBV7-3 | TGTGCCAGCAGCGGACAAGGGGGGGCGAGCGACAATGAGCAGTTCTTC | CASSGQGGASDNEQFF
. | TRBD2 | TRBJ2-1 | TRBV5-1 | TGCGCCAGCAGCATCGGACTAGCGGGGGAACTCTACAATGAGCAGTTCTTC | CASSIGLAGELYNEQFF
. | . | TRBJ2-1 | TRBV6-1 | TGTGCCAGCAGTGAATACGCGGGAAGAAATGAGCAGTTCTTC | CASSEYAGRNEQFF
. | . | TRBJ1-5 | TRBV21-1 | TGTGCTCTCGGGGGGGGCGGCAATCAGCCCCAGCATTTT | CALGGGGNQPQHF